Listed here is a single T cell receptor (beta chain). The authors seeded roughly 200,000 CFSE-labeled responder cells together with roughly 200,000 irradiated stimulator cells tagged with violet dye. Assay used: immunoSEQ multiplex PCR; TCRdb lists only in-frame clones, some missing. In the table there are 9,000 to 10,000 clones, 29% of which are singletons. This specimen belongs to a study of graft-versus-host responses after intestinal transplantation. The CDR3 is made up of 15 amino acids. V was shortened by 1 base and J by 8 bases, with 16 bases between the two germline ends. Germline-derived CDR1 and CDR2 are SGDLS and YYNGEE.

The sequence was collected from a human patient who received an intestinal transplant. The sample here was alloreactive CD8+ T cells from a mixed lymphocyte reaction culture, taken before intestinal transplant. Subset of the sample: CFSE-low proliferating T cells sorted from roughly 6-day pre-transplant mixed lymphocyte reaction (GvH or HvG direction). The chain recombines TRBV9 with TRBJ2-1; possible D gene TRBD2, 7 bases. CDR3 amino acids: CASSVQGGGVYEQFF. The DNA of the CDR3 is TGTGCCAGCAGCGTACAGGGAGGGGGGGTCTATGAGCAGTTCTTC.